The rows below give T cell receptor beta chains drawn from one sample of a study of response to subunit inactivated influenza vaccine. MiXCR was run by TCRdb on the RT-PCR reads, yielding one entry per CDR3 protein. This sample has 150,000 to 200,000 distinct CDR3 sequences, with 9.5% to 15% found just once. These data also featured in a second study, about T cells expressing NK-cell markers.

The sample in question was CD8+ T cells sorted from PBMCs, obtained 11 to 12 days after vaccination. These receptors came from a man aged 45-60 years who received an inactivated influenza vaccine. The CDR3 runs from the conserved cysteine through the conserved F or W. Each record gives: CDR3 length, D gene, clone size, V gene, J gene, CDR3 protein, CDR3 DNA. D genes are given only for firm matches. A row's size may be missing; if present it is once, few, many or a size class.

18	TRBD1	NA	TRBV3-1	TRBJ2-7	CASSQEGQTGLIAYEQYF	TGTGCCAGCAGCCAAGAAGGGCAGACAGGGTTGATCGCCTACGAGCAGTACTTC
15	NA	few	TRBV20-1	TRBJ2-7	CSAGGPQATAYEQYF	TGCAGTGCTGGCGGGCCCCAGGCAACCGCCTACGAGCAGTACTTC
16	NA	NA	TRBV29-1	TRBJ2-6	CSVVIGGNPGANVLTF	TGCAGCGTTGTTATCGGGGGCAACCCTGGGGCCAACGTCCTGACTTTC
12	NA	few	TRBV7-9	TRBJ2-1	CASSSTYNEQFF	TGTGCCAGCAGCTCGACATACAATGAGCAGTTCTTC
15	NA	NA	TRBV29-1	TRBJ2-1	CSVELIGLALDGEFF	TGCAGCGTTGAACTGATAGGGCTAGCTCTTGATGGGGAGTTCTTC
17	NA	NA	TRBV3-1	TRBJ2-1	CASSQDIGDRSYNEQFF	TGTGCCAGCAGCCAAGATATTGGGGACCGCTCCTACAATGAGCAGTTCTTC
14	NA	NA	TRBV28	TRBJ2-1	CASSLGDFYNEQFF	TGTGCCAGCAGTTTAGGGGACTTCTACAATGAGCAGTTCTTC
16	NA	NA	TRBV11-2	TRBJ2-3	CASSLVVAGLTDTQYF	TGTGCCAGCAGCTTAGTGGTAGCTGGTCTCACAGATACGCAGTATTTT
17	TRBD2	NA	TRBV6-5	TRBJ2-1	CASSYSPSGSSYNEQFF	TGTGCCAGCAGTTACTCCCCTAGCGGGAGCTCCTACAATGAGCAGTTCTTC
14	NA	NA	TRBV27	TRBJ2-1	CASSRNGGGNEQFF	TGTGCCAGCAGTCGAAACGGAGGGGGCAATGAGCAGTTCTTC
12	NA	NA	TRBV7-9	TRBJ2-1	CASSLIIDEQFF	TGTGCCAGCAGCCTAATCATCGATGAGCAGTTCTTC
11	NA	NA	TRBV6-5	TRBJ2-7	CASSFLDEQYF	TGTGCCAGCAGCTTTTTGGACGAGCAGTACTTC
16	TRBD1	NA	TRBV5-6	TRBJ2-4	CASSLGTGLAKNIQYF	TGTGCCAGCAGCCTCGGGACAGGGTTAGCCAAAAACATTCAGTACTTC
14	TRBD2	few	TRBV6-2/TRBV6-3	TRBJ2-5	CASKEPGLEETQYF	TGTGCCAGCAAAGAACCGGGACTAGAAGAGACCCAGTACTTC
15	NA	NA	TRBV9	TRBJ2-1	CASSPGGRGYNEQFF	TGTGCCAGCAGCCCGGGGGGCCGCGGGTACAATGAGCAGTTCTTC
14	NA	many	TRBV20-1	TRBJ2-1	CSAPRTEDYNEQFF	TGCAGTGCCCCTAGGACCGAGGACTACAATGAGCAGTTCTTC
12	TRBD2	NA	TRBV28	TRBJ2-7	CASSWTSLEQYF	TGTGCCAGCAGTTGGACTAGTCTCGAGCAGTACTTC
15	NA	NA	TRBV7-9	TRBJ2-7	CASSFGIGLGYEQYF	TGTGCCAGCAGCTTCGGGATCGGTCTGGGCTACGAGCAGTACTTC
13	NA	NA	TRBV6-6	TRBJ2-5	CASSPDGGQTQYF	TGTGCCAGCAGTCCCGACGGGGGCCAGACCCAGTACTTC
14	TRBD1	NA	TRBV7-9	TRBJ2-5	CASSRPTGGETQYF	TGTGCCAGCAGCCGACCGACAGGGGGAGAGACCCAGTACTTC
16	TRBD2	NA	TRBV11-2	TRBJ2-1	CASSSGGGLLYNEQFF	TGTGCCAGCAGCTCCGGCGGGGGTTTGCTCTACAATGAGCAGTTCTTC
16	TRBD1	few	TRBV7-6	TRBJ2-7	CASRWDRALRNYEQYF	TGTGCCAGCAGGTGGGACAGGGCGCTAAGGAACTACGAGCAGTACTTC
16	TRBD2	NA	TRBV6-5	TRBJ2-7	CASSYGPAGGTYEQYF	TGTGCCAGCAGTTACGGGCCAGCGGGAGGAACCTACGAGCAGTACTTC
16	NA	few	TRBV24-1	TRBJ2-3	CATSDFPADSTDTQYF	TGTGCCACCAGTGATTTCCCAGCGGATTCAACAGATACGCAGTATTTT
17	TRBD1	few	TRBV24-1	TRBJ2-1	CATSAPYRDRAPHEQFF	TGTGCCACCAGTGCCCCGTACCGGGACAGGGCCCCCCATGAGCAGTTCTTC
10	NA	NA	TRBV20-1	TRBJ2-5	CHFRCQVQYF	TGCCACTTCCGCTGTCAAGTCCAGTACTTC
15	TRBD2	many	TRBV28	TRBJ2-7	CASSSLGRGAYEQYF	TGTGCCAGCAGTTCCCTAGGGCGGGGGGCCTACGAGCAGTACTTC